This TCR beta chain comes out of a study of control samples from healthy donors and cancer patients. Germline-derived CDR1 and CDR2 are KGHDR and SFDVKD. V lost 4 bases and J lost 5, with 14 bases in between. The CDR3 length is 15 residues. Only in-frame clones appear in the TCRdb table, and some are missing; sequencing was by immunoSEQ multiplex PCR. This sample has about 98,000 clones, with more than 75% found just once. This clonotype was sampled from a man aged 60-69 years in good health. Material: blood. The V gene is TRBV24-1, the J gene TRBJ2-1, with TRBD2 as a possible D gene (6 bases). The CDR3 coding sequence is TGTGCCACCAGTGAGGGTGGCGGGGCCCACAATGAGCAGTTCTTC. Its translation: CATSEGGGAHNEQFF.